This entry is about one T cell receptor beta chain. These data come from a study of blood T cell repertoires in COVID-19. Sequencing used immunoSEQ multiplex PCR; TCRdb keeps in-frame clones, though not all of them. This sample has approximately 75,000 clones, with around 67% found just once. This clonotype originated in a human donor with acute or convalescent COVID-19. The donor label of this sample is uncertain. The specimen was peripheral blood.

CDR3 nucleotide sequence: TGTGCCAGCAGTCTGGACTCCACTGAGCAGTTCTTC. It encodes CASSLDSTEQFF. The chain joins TRBV2 to TRBJ2-1; D perhaps matches TRBD2 (5 bases). Germline lookup yields CDR1 SNHLY and CDR2 FYNNEI. CDR3 length: 12 residues. V shed 5 bases and J shed 9 bases, with 11 bases lying between them.